Shown below are 11 T cell receptor beta chains from a single sample sequenced in a study of post-analysis software for immune sequencing data. Presence of unique molecular identifiers characterized the TCR beta cDNA libraries. TCRdb re-analysed the PCR reads in MiXCR, keeping a single row per CDR3 protein. The top ten clones hold around 4.5% of a sample with roughly 870,000 distinct CDR3 sequences, 53% of them seen once. Which antigens these TCRs recognize remains unknown. Study-wide results and limits: About 5 TRBV segments occurring more often in patients than controls included TRBV5-6, TRBV5-1 and TRBV20-1.

The material sequenced was blood. These receptor sequences come from a girl aged 5-17 years with multiple sclerosis.

Only a few counts were recorded for this clonotype. This chain connects TRBV12-3 or TRBV12-4 to TRBJ1-2, with a tentative D call TRBD1 (5 bases). The V end was cut by 1 base, the J end by 8 bases, with 11 bases between. This CDR3 has 13 residues. CDR3 sequence: CASSLGGARGYTF. CDR3 DNA: TGTGCCAGCAGTTTAGGAGGGGCGCGAGGCTACACCTTC.

CDR3 bases: TGTGCCAGCAGCCCCCTCGGTAGGCCCTACGAGCAGTACTTC. Amino acids: CASSPLGRPYEQYF. V usage is TRBV9 and J usage is TRBJ2-7; D is ambiguous. The CDR3 totals 14 residues. Germline CDR1 reads SGDLS; CDR2 reads YYNGEE. V lost 4 bases, J lost 2 bases, and 13 bases lay in between.

The V and J genes are TRBV5-1 and TRBJ1-1; perhaps TRBD1 as D (6 bases). Trimming shortened V by 4 bases and J by 4 bases, and 14 bases separated the two germline ends. The length of the CDR3 is 14 residues. Germline V gives CDR1 SGHRS, CDR2 YFSETQ. CDR3 residues: CASSDPGRGTEAFF. CDR3 nucleotides: TGCGCCAGCAGCGACCCAGGCAGGGGCACTGAAGCTTTCTTT.

This clonotype was seen a handful of times. This chain joins TRBV7-9 and TRBJ2-7; possible D gene TRBD2, 6 bases. The V gene's germline CDR1 is SEHNR and CDR2 FQNEAQ (reference sequence). CDR3 length: 16 amino acids. Between the trimmed V and J ends, which lost 6 bases and 1 base, there was a span of 19 bases. CDR3 coding DNA: TGTGCCAGCAGTAGAAATACGGGAGTCGGGTCCTACGAGCAGTACTTC. Protein sequence: CASSRNTGVGSYEQYF.

The chain uses TRBV6-5 and TRBJ2-3, with a tentative D call TRBD2 (7 bases). Trimming cost V 0 bases and J 8 bases, with 27 bases left between them. CDR1 is MNHEY and CDR2 is SVGAGI in the germline V gene. CDR3 length: 19 amino acids. Here the CDR3 DNA reads TGTGCCAGCAGTTACTCGATTAGGTCACGGCGGGGGCCCGGACTTACGCAGTATTTT. Translation: CASSYSIRSRRGPGLTQYF.

The J gene is TRBJ2-1, the V gene TRBV29-1; D might be TRBD2 (7 bases). The J call may be mistaken, given a closer DNA end match to TRBJ2-7. There are 13 residues in the CDR3. The germline V gene encodes CDR1 SQVTM and CDR2 ANQGSEA. CDR3 residues: CSVEGGGLYEQYF. The DNA for the CDR3 is TGCAGCGTTGAAGGCGGGGGCCTCTACGAGCAGTACTTC.

This clonotype showed up just a few times. This chain joins TRBV15 and TRBJ2-7; D is possibly TRBD1 (5 bases). CDR3 length: 14 amino acids. Germline CDR1 LNHNV, CDR2 YYDKDF (reference sequence). V lost 5 bases, J lost 2 bases, and 13 bases lay in between. The CDR3 protein is CATSGETTAYEQYF. The DNA of the CDR3 is TGTGCCACCAGCGGCGAGACGACAGCCTACGAGCAGTACTTC.

V gene TRBV3-1 combines with J gene TRBJ2-7; D may be TRBD2 (6 bases). Deletions cut 4 bases from V and 6 bases from J, with 19 bases between. This CDR3 comprises 15 residues. Germline CDR1 and CDR2: LGHDT and YNNKEL (reference sequence). In DNA, the CDR3 is TGTGCCAGCAGCCCAATAGGGACTTCCGTCGGCGAGCAGTACTTC. It codes for CASSPIGTSVGEQYF.

This clonotype was observed a few times. This chain's CDR3 is CSVDGTTSYNEQFF. The CDR3 coding sequence is TGCAGCGTTGATGGGACAACATCCTACAATGAGCAGTTCTTC. The gene calls are TRBV29-1 and TRBJ2-1; maybe TRBD1 (6 bases). CDR1 is SQVTM and CDR2 is ANQGSEA in the germline V gene. V was trimmed by 3 bases and J by 1 base, leaving 10 bases between them. The CDR3 runs 14 residues.

The rearrangement uses TRBV29-1 and TRBJ1-2; D might be TRBD1 (6 bases). Germline CDR1 and CDR2: SQVTM and ANQGSEA. The CDR3 has 12 residues. With 8 bases removed from V and 4 bases from J, the gap between germline ends came to 14 bases. The CDR3 spells CSFEQGAYGYTF. The CDR3 bases are TGCAGCTTCGAACAGGGCGCCTATGGCTACACCTTC.

This clonotype was picked up one time. The junction differs from germline at one of its ends, possibly a read error. The chain combines TRBV3-1 with TRBJ2-1; D unclear. CDR1 and CDR2 from the germline V gene are LGHDT and YNNKEL (reference sequence). The CDR3 contains 19 residues. DNA of the CDR3: TGTGCCAGCAGCCAAGAAGGGCAGCGAACGACACCCAACTACGATGAGCAGTTCTTC. Translation gives CASSQEGQRTTPNYDEQFF.